Following are 21 T cell receptor beta chains from one sample sequenced in a study of early T cells in non-severe SARS-CoV-2 infection. TCRdb recomputed calls from the 5' RACE reads with MiXCR, one row per CDR3 protein. The table records just over 70,000 distinct CDR3 sequences, 9.5% to 15% of them present only once. Sequenced material: whole blood. These receptors were collected from an adult who was a healthcare worker with PCR-confirmed SARS-CoV-2 infection or an uninfected control (not recorded which).

This clonotype was seen many times. The CDR3 region has the DNA TGTGCCAGCAGATTGGACAGGGCCCCTCACTACGAGCAGTACTTC. Residues: CASRLDRAPHYEQYF. This chain uses TRBV7-2 with TRBJ2-7; TRBD1 matches 8 bases. V gave up 6 bases and J gave up 3 bases; unmatched junction bases: 10. The CDR3 is 15 amino acids. CDR1 is SGHTA, CDR2 FQGNSA, per germline.

This clonotype was seen at least ten times. The chain combines TRBV20-1 with TRBJ1-1, with D possibly TRBD1 on 6 matching bases. Germline assignment: CDR1 DFQATT and CDR2 SNEGSKA (reference sequence). CDR3 size: 16 residues. Trimming left V 0 bases short and J 0 bases short, with 14 bases between. The CDR3 nucleotides are TGCAGTGCTAGAGATGGCGGACAGACGATGAACACTGAAGCTTTCTTT. Protein sequence: CSARDGGQTMNTEAFF.

This clonotype appeared many times. The chain has TRBV7-9 and TRBJ1-4; the D gene is possibly TRBD1 (6 bases). The CDR3 loop spans 17 amino acids. Trimming removed 5 bases from V and 5 bases from J, with 21 bases in between. CDR1 is SEHNR, CDR2 FQNEAQ, per germline (reference sequence). CDR3 DNA: TGTGCCAGCAGCCCGAGACAGGACCTTCCTCAAAATGAAAAACTGTTTTTT. As protein: CASSPRQDLPQNEKLFF.

This clonotype showed up many times. V usage is TRBV15 and J usage is TRBJ2-3; D tentatively reads TRBD1 or TRBD2 (6 bases each). CDR3 length: 16 amino acids. V lost 1 base to trimming and J lost 5 bases, with 16 bases between them. Germline V gives CDR1 LNHNV, CDR2 YYDKDF (reference sequence). CDR3 in DNA: TGTGCCACCAGCAGAGTGTTGGGGGCCGGGGGAGATACGCAGTATTTT. Residues: CATSRVLGAGGDTQYF.

This clonotype was recorded many times. The rearrangement uses TRBV10-3 and TRBJ2-1; 13 positions match TRBD2. The germline CDR1 and CDR2 sequences are ENHRY and SYGVKD. Losses at the gene ends were 6 bases for V and 7 bases for J; bases not matched to a gene: 3. The CDR3 is 14 residues long. CDR3 protein: CAISGTSGANEQFF. In DNA form, the CDR3 reads TGTGCCATCAGCGGGACTAGCGGGGCGAATGAGCAGTTCTTC.

This clonotype was counted at least ten times. The chain carries TRBV28 and TRBJ2-7; D is uncertain. Germline CDR1 MDHEN, CDR2 SYDVKM. The CDR3 totals 12 residues. V was trimmed by 5 bases and J by 1 base, leaving 6 bases between them. The CDR3 DNA reads TGTGCCAGCAGTAAGGATTCCTACGAGCAGTACTTC. It codes for CASSKDSYEQYF.

The chain has TRBV28 and TRBJ2-3; the match to TRBD2 covers 11 bases. Germline V gene data show CDR1 as MDHEN and CDR2 as SYDVKM. J lost 1 base, V lost 5 bases, and 5 bases had no gene match. CDR3 length: 16 amino acids. Written as DNA, the CDR3 is TGTGCCAGCAGTACCAGGGGACTAGCGGGCACAGATACGCAGTATTTT. As protein: CASSTRGLAGTDTQYF. Full variable domain (missing parts from reference TRBV28 and TRBJ2-3): DVKVTQSSRYLVKRTGEKVFLECVQDMDHENMFWYRQDPGLGLRLIYFSYDVKMKEKGDIPEGYSVSREKKERFSLILESASTNQTSMYLCASSTRGLAGTDTQYFGPGTRLTVL.

This clonotype has just one count. The chain links TRBV2 to TRBJ2-5; D uncertain. The CDR3 runs 14 residues. Per the germline V gene, CDR1 is SNHLY and CDR2 is FYNNEI. V shed 3 bases and J shed 0 bases, with 8 bases lying between them. CDR3 bases: TGTGCCAGCAGTGATCCCCTGCACCAAGAGACCCAGTACTTC. This translates into CASSDPLHQETQYF. Drawing the rest from reference TRBV2 and TRBJ2-5, the complete variable domain is EPEVTQTPSHQVTQMGQEVILRCVPISNHLYFYWYRQILGQKVEFLVSFYNNEISEKSEIFDDQFSVERPDGSNFTLKIRSTKLEDSAMYFCASSDPLHQETQYFGPGTRLLVL.

This clonotype was picked up many times. The chain joins TRBV29-1 to TRBJ2-6; D is perhaps TRBD1 or TRBD2 (5 bases each). The CDR3 contains 17 residues. Germline-derived CDR1 and CDR2 are SQVTM and ANQGSEA. Trimming took 1 base from V and 1 from J, leaving 14 bases between them. CDR3 sequence (DNA): TGCAGCGTTGAAGTCTGGGACCGAAGGTCTGGGGCCAACGTCCTGACTTTC. Translating it yields CSVEVWDRRSGANVLTF.

This clonotype was recorded at least ten times. V gene TRBV4-2 combines with J gene TRBJ2-1, with D possibly being TRBD1 (6 bases). Trimming shortened V by 0 bases and J by 3 bases, and 18 bases separated the two germline ends. The CDR3 totals 18 residues. From germline, CDR1 is LGHNA and CDR2 YNFKEQ. The CDR3 region is CASSQEWGQNLNYNEQFF. The CDR3 DNA is TGTGCCAGCAGCCAAGAATGGGGGCAGAACCTAAACTACAATGAGCAGTTCTTC.

This clonotype has ten or more counts. This rearrangement joins TRBV20-1 to TRBJ1-2; D gene ambiguous. V was shortened by 0 bases and J by 0 bases, with 11 bases between the two germline ends. The germline CDR1 and CDR2 sequences are DFQATT and SNEGSKA (reference sequence). The CDR3 sequence is 15 residues long. This CDR3 reads CSARDREEANYGYTF. CDR3 sequence (DNA): TGCAGTGCTAGAGATCGGGAGGAGGCTAACTATGGCTACACCTTC.

The chain employs TRBV10-3 and TRBJ1-1; D call uncertain. Trimming left V 7 bases short and J 4 bases short, with 13 bases between. CDR3 length equals 13 residues. CDR1 ENHRY and CDR2 SYGVKD come from the germline V gene. CDR3: CAITPGEFTEAFF. In DNA form, the CDR3 reads TGTGCCATCACCCCCGGAGAATTCACTGAAGCTTTCTTT.

Many counts were recorded for this clonotype. J is TRBJ2-7 and V is TRBV10-3; D remains unclear. The V end lost 0 bases, the J end lost 0 bases, and 9 bases lay between the germline ends. Germline CDR1 and CDR2: ENHRY and SYGVKD. The CDR3 contains 15 residues. The CDR3 DNA is TGTGCCATCAGTGAGTCTGCGCTGAGCTCCTACGAGCAGTACTTC. Protein product: CAISESALSSYEQYF.

This clonotype has at least ten counts. The chain carries TRBV12-3 or TRBV12-4 and TRBJ1-5; D gene ambiguous. The V gene lost 6 bases and the J gene lost 4 bases, with 10 bases spanning the gap. The CDR3 is 13 amino acids. CDR3 sequence (DNA): TGTGCCAGCAGACCGGGTCTTAATCAGCCCCAGCATTTT. It codes for CASRPGLNQPQHF.

This clonotype was counted ten times or more. The V gene is TRBV29-1, the J gene TRBJ1-1; 8 bases are a match to TRBD1. Germline CDR1 SQVTM, CDR2 ANQGSEA. V lost 5 bases to trimming and J lost 0 bases; unmatched junction nucleotides: 5. The CDR3 is 14 residues long. The CDR3 loop is CSVNRGMLNTEAFF. The CDR3 nucleotides are TGCAGCGTTAACAGGGGGATGCTGAACACTGAAGCTTTCTTT.

This clonotype was detected ten times or more. V usage is TRBV20-1 and J usage is TRBJ2-3, with 11 positions matching TRBD2. Germline assignment: CDR1 DFQATT and CDR2 SNEGSKA (reference sequence). This CDR3 comprises 16 residues. After removal of 6 bases from V and 0 bases from J, the junction contained 8 bases not matched to a gene. In DNA form, the CDR3 reads TGCAGTGCAGATAGACTAGCGGGGAGGAGCACAGATACGCAGTATTTT. Amino acids: CSADRLAGRSTDTQYF.

This clonotype was counted many times. The chain links TRBV3-1 to TRBJ1-3, with D unresolved. Trimming shortened V by 4 bases and J by 3 bases, and 1 base separated the two germline ends. The CDR3 runs to 11 residues. Looked up from germline, CDR1 is LGHDT and CDR2 is YNNKEL (reference sequence). CDR3: CASSLGNTIYF. The CDR3 region has the DNA TGTGCCAGCAGCCTTGGAAACACCATATATTTT.

This clonotype was recorded a few times. A much larger clone differs from this one at a single base, so this may be a read error. The DNA of the CDR3 is TGTGCCAGCAGTAATAGCGGGGGGTCGACGAATACGCAGTATTTT. Encoded protein: CASSNSGGSTNTQYF. This chain joins TRBV2 and TRBJ2-3; 10 positions match TRBD2. Trimming at V came to 5 bases and at J to 7 bases, leaving 9 bases not matched to a gene. The CDR3 runs to 15 residues. Per germline, CDR1 SNHLY and CDR2 FYNNEI.

This clonotype was recorded many times. The chain recombines TRBV28 with TRBJ1-6; the D is unclear. The CDR3 has 11 amino acids. V lost 5 bases and J 10 bases, leaving 6 bases between the germline ends. Per the germline V gene, CDR1 is MDHEN and CDR2 is SYDVKM. The CDR3 here is CASSSLSPLHF. The DNA for the CDR3 is TGTGCCAGCAGTAGCCTCTCACCCCTCCACTTT.

This clonotype was observed at least ten times. This chain connects TRBV19 to TRBJ1-1, with 8 bases lining up with TRBD1. V was pared by 5 bases and J by 0 bases, with 11 bases of the junction left unmatched. The CDR3 loop spans 17 amino acids. Germline CDR1 LNHDA, CDR2 SQIVND (reference sequence). The CDR3 DNA reads TGTGCCAGTAGTGCCCCCGGGACAGGAAGATTGAACACTGAAGCTTTCTTT. As protein: CASSAPGTGRLNTEAFF.

This clonotype was observed at least ten times. The chain has TRBV5-6 and TRBJ2-4; tentative D call: TRBD1 (6 bases). Trimming removed 0 bases from V and 4 bases from J, with 14 bases in between. CDR3 length: 16 residues. Germline V lookup: CDR1 SGHDT, CDR2 YYEEEE. The CDR3 spells CASSLVEDREKNIQYF. The CDR3 nucleotides are TGTGCCAGCAGCTTGGTCGAGGACAGAGAAAAAAACATTCAGTACTTC.